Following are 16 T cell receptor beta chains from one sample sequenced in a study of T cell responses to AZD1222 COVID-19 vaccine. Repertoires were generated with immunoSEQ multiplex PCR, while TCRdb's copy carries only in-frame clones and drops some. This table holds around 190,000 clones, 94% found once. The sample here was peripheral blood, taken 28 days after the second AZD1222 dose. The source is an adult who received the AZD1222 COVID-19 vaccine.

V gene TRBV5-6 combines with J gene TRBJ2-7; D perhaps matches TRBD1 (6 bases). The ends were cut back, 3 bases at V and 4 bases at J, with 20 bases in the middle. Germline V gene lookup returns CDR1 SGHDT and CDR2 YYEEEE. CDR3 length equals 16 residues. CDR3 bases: TGTGCCAGCAGCTCCAGCAGGGACATTGGGGGTTACGAGCAGTACTTC. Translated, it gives CASSSSRDIGGYEQYF.

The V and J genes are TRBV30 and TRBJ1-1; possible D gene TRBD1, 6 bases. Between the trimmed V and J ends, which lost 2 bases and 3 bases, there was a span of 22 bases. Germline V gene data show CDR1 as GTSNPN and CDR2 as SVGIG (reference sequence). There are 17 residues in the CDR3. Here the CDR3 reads CAWSWGGTPRGYTEAFF. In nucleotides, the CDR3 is TGTGCCTGGAGTTGGGGCGGTACACCAAGGGGGTACACTGAAGCTTTCTTT.

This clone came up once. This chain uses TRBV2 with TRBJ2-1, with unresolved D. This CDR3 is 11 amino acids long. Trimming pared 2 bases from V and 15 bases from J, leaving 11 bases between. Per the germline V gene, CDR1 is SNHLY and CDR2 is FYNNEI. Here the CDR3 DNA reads TGTGCCAGCAGTGAAATGTGGGTACCGTTCTTC. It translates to CASSEMWVPFF.

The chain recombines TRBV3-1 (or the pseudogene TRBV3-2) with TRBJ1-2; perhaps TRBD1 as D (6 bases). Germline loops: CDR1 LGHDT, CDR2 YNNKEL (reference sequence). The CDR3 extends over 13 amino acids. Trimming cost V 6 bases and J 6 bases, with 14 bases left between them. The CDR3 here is CASRSQGNNGYTF. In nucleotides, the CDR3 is TGTGCCAGCAGATCCCAGGGGAATAATGGCTACACCTTC.

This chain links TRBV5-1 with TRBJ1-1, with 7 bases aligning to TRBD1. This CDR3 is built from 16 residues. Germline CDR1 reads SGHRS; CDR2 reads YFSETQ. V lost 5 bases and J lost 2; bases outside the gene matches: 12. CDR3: CASRVRPTGINTEAFF. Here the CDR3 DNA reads TGCGCCAGCAGGGTAAGACCGACAGGGATAAACACTGAAGCTTTCTTT.

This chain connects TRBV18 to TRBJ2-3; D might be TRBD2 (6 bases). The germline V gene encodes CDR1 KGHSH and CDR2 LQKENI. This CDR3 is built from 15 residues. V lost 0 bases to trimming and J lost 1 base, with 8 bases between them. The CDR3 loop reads CASSPPVAGTDTQYF. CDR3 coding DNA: TGTGCCAGCTCACCACCTGTAGCGGGCACAGATACGCAGTATTTT.

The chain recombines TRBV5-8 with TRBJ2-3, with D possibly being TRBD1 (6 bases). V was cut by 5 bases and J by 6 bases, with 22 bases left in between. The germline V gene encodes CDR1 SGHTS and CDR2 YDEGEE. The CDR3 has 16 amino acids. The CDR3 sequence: CASSPQQGRLADTQYF. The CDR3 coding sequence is TGTGCCAGCAGTCCACAACAGGGTCGGCTCGCCGATACGCAGTATTTT.

CDR3 sequence reads: CASDYSNQPQHF. As DNA, the CDR3 is TGTGCCAGTGATTATAGCAATCAGCCCCAGCATTTT. The genes are TRBV19 and TRBJ1-5; D gene ambiguous. The germline V and J ends were trimmed by 8 bases and 0 bases, with 5 bases remaining between them. The germline V gene has CDR1 LNHDA and CDR2 SQIVND (reference sequence). The CDR3 has 12 amino acids.

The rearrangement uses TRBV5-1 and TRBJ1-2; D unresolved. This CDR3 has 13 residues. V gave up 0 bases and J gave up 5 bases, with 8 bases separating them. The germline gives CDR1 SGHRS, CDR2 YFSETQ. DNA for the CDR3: TGCGCCAGCAGCTTGGAGGCAGAGTATGGCTACACCTTC. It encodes CASSLEAEYGYTF. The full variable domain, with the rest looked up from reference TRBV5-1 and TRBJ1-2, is KAGVTQTPRYLIKTRGQQVTLSCSPISGHRSVSWYQQTPGQGLQFLFEYFSETQRNKGNFPGRFSGRQFSNSRSEMNVSTLELGDSALYLCASSLEAEYGYTFGSGTRLTVV.

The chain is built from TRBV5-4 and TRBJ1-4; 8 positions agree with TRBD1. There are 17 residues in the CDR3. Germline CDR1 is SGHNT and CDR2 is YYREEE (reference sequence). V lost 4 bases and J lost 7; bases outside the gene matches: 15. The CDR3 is CASSDGADQGAFEKLFF. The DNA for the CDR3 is TGTGCCAGCAGCGATGGGGCCGACCAGGGGGCTTTTGAAAAACTGTTTTTT. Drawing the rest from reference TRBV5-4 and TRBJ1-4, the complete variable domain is ETGVTQSPTHLIKTRGQQVTLRCSSQSGHNTVSWYQQALGQGPQFIFQYYREEENGRGNFPPRFSGLQFPNYSSELNVNALELDDSALYLCASSDGADQGAFEKLFFGSGTQLSVL.

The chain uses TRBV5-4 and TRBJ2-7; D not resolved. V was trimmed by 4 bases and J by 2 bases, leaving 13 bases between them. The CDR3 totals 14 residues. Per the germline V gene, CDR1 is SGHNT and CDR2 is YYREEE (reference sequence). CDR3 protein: CASSTGIKTYEQYF. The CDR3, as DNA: TGTGCCAGCAGCACTGGGATCAAGACCTACGAGCAGTACTTC.

The CDR3 sequence: CASSERQDSNQPQHF. The CDR3 DNA reads TGTGCCAGCAGTGAGAGACAGGATAGCAATCAGCCCCAGCATTTT. V and J are TRBV2 and TRBJ1-5, with a possible D match to TRBD1 (6 bases). Germline V lookup: CDR1 SNHLY, CDR2 FYNNEI. The germline V and J ends were trimmed by 3 bases and 0 bases, with 9 bases remaining between them. The CDR3 runs to 15 residues.

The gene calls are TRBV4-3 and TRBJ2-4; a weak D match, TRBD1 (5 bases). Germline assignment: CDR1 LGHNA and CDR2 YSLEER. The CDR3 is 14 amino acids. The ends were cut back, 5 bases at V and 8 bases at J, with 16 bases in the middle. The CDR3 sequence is CASSSGPGSDIQYF. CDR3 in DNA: TGCGCCAGCAGCTCAGGCCCAGGGTCGGACATTCAGTACTTC.

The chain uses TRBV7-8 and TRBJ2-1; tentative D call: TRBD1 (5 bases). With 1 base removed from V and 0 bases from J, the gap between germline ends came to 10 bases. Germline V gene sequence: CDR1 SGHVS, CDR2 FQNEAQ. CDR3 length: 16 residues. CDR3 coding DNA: TGTGCCAGCAGCTTAGTTCAGGGCCTCTCCTACAATGAGCAGTTCTTC. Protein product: CASSLVQGLSYNEQFF.

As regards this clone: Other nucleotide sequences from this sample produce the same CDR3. The CDR3 sequence: CASSLAQETQYF. DNA of the CDR3: TGCGCCAGCAGCTTGGCCCAAGAGACCCAGTACTTC. The chain recombines TRBV5-1 with TRBJ2-5; D call uncertain. Germline CDR1 is SGHRS and CDR2 is YFSETQ. The CDR3 spans 12 residues. V dropped 0 bases and J dropped 1 base, with 1 base sitting between them.

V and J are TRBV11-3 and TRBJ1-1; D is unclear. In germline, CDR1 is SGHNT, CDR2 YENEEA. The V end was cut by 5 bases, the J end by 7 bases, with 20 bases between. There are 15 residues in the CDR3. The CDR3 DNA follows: TGTGCCAGCAGCCCCGAGGGAGGGCTACTGGGTGAAGCTTTCTTT. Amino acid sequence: CASSPEGGLLGEAFF.